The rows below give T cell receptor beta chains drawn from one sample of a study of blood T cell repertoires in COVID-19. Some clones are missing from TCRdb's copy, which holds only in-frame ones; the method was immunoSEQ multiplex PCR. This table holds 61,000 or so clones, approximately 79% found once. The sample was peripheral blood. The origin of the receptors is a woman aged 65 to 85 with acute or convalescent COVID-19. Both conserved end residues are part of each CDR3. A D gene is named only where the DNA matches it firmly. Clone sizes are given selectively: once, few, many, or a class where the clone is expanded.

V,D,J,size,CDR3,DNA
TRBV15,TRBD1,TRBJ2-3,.,CATSPGTGGPSTDTQYF,TGTGCCACCAGCCCAGGGACAGGGGGCCCTAGCACAGATACGCAGTATTTT
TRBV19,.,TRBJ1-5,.,CASSIRQVGQPQHF,TGTGCCAGTAGTATTAGGCAGGTAGGTCAGCCCCAGCATTTT
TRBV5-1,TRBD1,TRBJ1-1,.,CASSPGGPDRGLYTEAFF,TGCGCCAGCAGCCCGGGGGGCCCGGACAGGGGGCTGTACACTGAAGCTTTCTTT
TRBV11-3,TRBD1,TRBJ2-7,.,CASSPGAGGPIYPIYEQYF,TGTGCCAGCAGCCCCGGGGCAGGGGGCCCTATATACCCGATTTACGAGCAGTACTTC
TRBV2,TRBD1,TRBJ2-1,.,CASSKPGQGDNEQFF,TGTGCCAGCAGCAAACCGGGACAGGGGGATAATGAGCAGTTCTTC
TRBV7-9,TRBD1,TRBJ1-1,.,CASSLGQGEAFF,TGTGCCAGCAGCTTAGGACAGGGGGAAGCTTTCTTT
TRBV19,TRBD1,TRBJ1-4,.,CASSSRQGREKLFF,TGTGCCAGTAGTTCCCGACAGGGCCGAGAAAAACTGTTTTTT
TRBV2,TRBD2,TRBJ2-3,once,CASSVAGGPDTQYF,TGTGCCAGCAGTGTAGCGGGGGGGCCAGATACGCAGTATTTT
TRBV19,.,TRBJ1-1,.,CASNAWQGQLNTEAFF,TGTGCCAGTAACGCGTGGCAGGGTCAACTGAACACTGAAGCTTTCTTT
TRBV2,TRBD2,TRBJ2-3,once,CASTWGGATDTQYF,TGTGCCAGCACCTGGGGGGGAGCGACAGATACGCAGTATTTT
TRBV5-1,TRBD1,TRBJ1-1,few,CASSLELQGRNTEAFF,TGCGCCAGCAGCTTGGAGCTACAGGGGAGGAACACTGAAGCTTTCTTT
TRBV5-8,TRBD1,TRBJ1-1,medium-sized,CASSRTGFSTEAFF,TGTGCCAGCAGCAGGACAGGGTTCAGCACTGAAGCTTTCTTT
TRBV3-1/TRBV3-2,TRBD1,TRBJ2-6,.,CASSQAQRQGAASGANVLTF,TGTGCCAGCAGCCAAGCCCAAAGACAGGGGGCTGCCTCTGGGGCCAACGTCCTGACTTTC
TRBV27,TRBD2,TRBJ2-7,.,CASSLDGGAYEQYF,TGTGCCAGCAGCTTGGACGGGGGGGCCTACGAGCAGTACTTC
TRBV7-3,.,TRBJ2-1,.,CASSLGQGIYNEQFF,TGTGCCAGCAGCTTAGGGCAGGGTATATACAATGAGCAGTTCTTC
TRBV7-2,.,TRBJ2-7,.,CASSPGIYGYEQYF,TGTGCCAGCAGCCCCGGGATTTATGGGTACGAGCAGTACTTC
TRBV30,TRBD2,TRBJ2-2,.,CAWSAIGGDTGELFF,TGTGCCTGGAGTGCCATCGGGGGGGACACCGGGGAGCTGTTTTTT
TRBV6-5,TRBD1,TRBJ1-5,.,CASRPDRAPNQPQHF,TGTGCCAGCAGACCAGACAGGGCCCCCAATCAGCCCCAGCATTTT
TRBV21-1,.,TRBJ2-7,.,CASSKARTGISYEQYF,TGTGCCAGCAGCAAAGCCCGGACAGGTATCTCCTACGAGCAGTACTTC
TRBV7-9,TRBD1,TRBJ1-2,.,CASSLAEQGASYTF,TGTGCCAGCAGCTTAGCGGAACAGGGGGCGAGCTACACCTTC
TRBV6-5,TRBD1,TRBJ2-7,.,CASRNPGQGPYEQYF,TGTGCCAGCAGAAACCCGGGACAGGGGCCTTACGAGCAGTACTTC
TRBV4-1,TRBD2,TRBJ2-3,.,CASSPTPPGGDTDTQYF,TGCGCCAGCAGCCCGACTCCCCCCGGGGGGGACACAGATACGCAGTATTTT
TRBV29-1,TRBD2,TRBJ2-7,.,CSGLGGGYEQYF,TGCAGCGGGCTCGGGGGGGGCTACGAGCAGTACTTC
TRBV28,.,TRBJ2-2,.,CASSRRSGELFF,TGTGCCAGCAGCCGGAGATCTGGGGAGCTGTTTTTT
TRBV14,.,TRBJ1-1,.,CASSRNLNTEAFF,TGTGCCAGCAGCCGAAACCTAAACACTGAAGCTTTCTTT
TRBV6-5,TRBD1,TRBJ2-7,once,CASSSGQGRYYEQYF,TGTGCCAGCAGCTCGGGACAGGGGCGATACTACGAGCAGTACTTC
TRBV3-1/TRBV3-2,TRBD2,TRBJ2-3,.,CASSQFSSGGRRTDTQYF,TGTGCCAGCAGCCAATTCTCTAGCGGGGGCCGCCGCACAGATACGCAGTATTTT
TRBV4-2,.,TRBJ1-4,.,CASSQVGGGTNEKLFF,TGTGCCAGCAGCCAAGTCGGCGGGGGAACTAATGAAAAACTGTTTTTT
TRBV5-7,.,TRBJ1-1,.,CASSFRGNTEAFF,TGTGCCAGCAGCTTCAGGGGAAACACTGAAGCTTTCTTT
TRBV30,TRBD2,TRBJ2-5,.,CASRTSMGTQYF,TGTGCCTCACGGACTAGCATGGGGACCCAGTACTTC
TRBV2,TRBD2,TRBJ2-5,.,CASSGAELAGGQETQYF,TGTGCCAGCAGTGGCGCAGAACTAGCGGGGGGACAAGAGACCCAGTACTTC
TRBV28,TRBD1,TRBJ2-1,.,CASSYPGGQYNEQFF,TGTGCCAGCAGTTACCCAGGGGGACAGTACAATGAGCAGTTCTTC
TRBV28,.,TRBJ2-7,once,CASTGGREAYEQYF,TGTGCCAGTACAGGAGGCAGGGAGGCCTACGAGCAGTACTTC
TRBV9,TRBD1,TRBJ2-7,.,CASSPPGTGALGEQYF,TGTGCCAGCAGCCCTCCCGGGACAGGGGCGTTGGGCGAGCAGTACTTC
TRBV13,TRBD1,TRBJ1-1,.,CASAEAATGQGKNTEAFF,TGTGCCAGCGCAGAAGCGGCTACAGGACAGGGGAAGAACACTGAAGCTTTCTTT
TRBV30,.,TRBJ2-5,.,CAWSARTTEETQYF,TGTGCCTGGAGTGCTCGGACTACCGAAGAGACCCAGTACTTC
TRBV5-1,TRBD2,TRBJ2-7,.,CASSGTSVSYEQYF,TGCGCCAGCAGCGGGACTAGCGTTTCATACGAGCAGTACTTC
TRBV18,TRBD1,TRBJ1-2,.,CASSPAGTGNLWGHGYTF,TGTGCCAGCTCGCCTGCCGGGACAGGGAATTTATGGGGTCATGGCTACACCTTC
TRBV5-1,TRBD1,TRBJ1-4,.,CASSSGGGEKLFF,TGCGCCAGCAGCTCAGGGGGAGGAGAAAAACTGTTTTTT
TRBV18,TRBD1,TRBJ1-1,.,CASSPDRGLTEAFF,TGTGCCAGCTCACCCGACAGGGGGTTAACTGAAGCTTTCTTT
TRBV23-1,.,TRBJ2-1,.,CASSQPSRQGSYNEQFF,TGCGCCAGCAGTCAACCCTCAAGACAAGGCTCCTACAATGAGCAGTTCTTC
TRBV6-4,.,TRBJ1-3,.,CARTRGEGSGNTIYF,TGTGCCAGAACGCGGGGGGAGGGAAGTGGAAACACCATATATTTT
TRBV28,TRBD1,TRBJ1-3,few,CASSFRTGGSGNTIYF,TGTGCCAGCAGTTTCCGGACAGGGGGCTCTGGAAACACCATATATTTT
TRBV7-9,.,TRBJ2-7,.,CASSSDTTTYEQYF,TGTGCCAGCAGCTCTGACACAACCACCTACGAGCAGTACTTC
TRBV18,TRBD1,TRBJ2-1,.,CASSRDRASYNEQFF,TGTGCCAGCTCACGAGACAGGGCGTCCTACAATGAGCAGTTCTTC
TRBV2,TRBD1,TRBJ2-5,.,CASSEMGTGDQYF,TGTGCCAGCAGTGAAATGGGGACAGGGGACCAGTACTTC
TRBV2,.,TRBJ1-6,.,CASSETRSSPLHF,TGTGCCAGCAGTGAAACCCGGAGTTCACCCCTCCACTTT
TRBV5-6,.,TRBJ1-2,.,CASSLLQNYGYTF,TGTGCCAGCAGCTTACTCCAAAACTATGGCTACACCTTC